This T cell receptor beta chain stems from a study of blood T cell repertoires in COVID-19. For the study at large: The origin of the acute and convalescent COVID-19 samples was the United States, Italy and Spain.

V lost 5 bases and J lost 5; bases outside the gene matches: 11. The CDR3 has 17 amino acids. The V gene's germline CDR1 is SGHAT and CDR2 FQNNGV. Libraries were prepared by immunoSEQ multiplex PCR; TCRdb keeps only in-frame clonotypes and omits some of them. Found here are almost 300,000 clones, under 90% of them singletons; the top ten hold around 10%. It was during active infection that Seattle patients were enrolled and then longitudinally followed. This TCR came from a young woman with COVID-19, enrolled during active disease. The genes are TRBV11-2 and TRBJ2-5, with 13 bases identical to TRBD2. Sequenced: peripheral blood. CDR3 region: CASSPGPTSGGSETQYF. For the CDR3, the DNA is TGTGCCAGCAGCCCCGGTCCGACTAGCGGGGGGTCGGAGACCCAGTACTTC.